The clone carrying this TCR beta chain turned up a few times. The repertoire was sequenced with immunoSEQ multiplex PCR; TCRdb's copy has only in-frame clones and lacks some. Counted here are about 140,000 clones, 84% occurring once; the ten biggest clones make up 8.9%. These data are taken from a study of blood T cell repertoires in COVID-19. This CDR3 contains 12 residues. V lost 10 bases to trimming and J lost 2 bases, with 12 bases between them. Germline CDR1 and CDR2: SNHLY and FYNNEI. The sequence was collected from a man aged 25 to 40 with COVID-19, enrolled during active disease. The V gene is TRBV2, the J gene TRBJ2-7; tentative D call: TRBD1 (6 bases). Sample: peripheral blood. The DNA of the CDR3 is TGTGCCATTGGACAGTATACCTACGAGCAGTACTTC. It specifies CAIGQYTYEQYF.